The sequence of this TCR beta chain was determined in a study of T cell responses to AZD1222 COVID-19 vaccine. Germline CDR1 reads KGHSH; CDR2 reads LQKENI. The CDR3 length is 20 residues. Losses at the gene ends were 3 bases for V and 2 bases for J; bases not matched to a gene: 19. Study observations and caveats: The CD4 TCRs associated with vaccination extended across spike and predominated at 160-218 and 743-854. Among the donors, most were white British and more were female, and clonal diversity was possibly underestimated. The repertoires were collected only after the peak T cell response. Vaccination with two AZD1222 doses was followed by a rise in Spike-specific TCR breadth and depth.

About this clone itself: Its antigen is unknown.

The assay was immunoSEQ multiplex PCR, and TCRdb's table has in-frame clones only and misses some. The table lists 99,000 or so clones, 88% of them singletons. The gene calls are TRBV18 and TRBJ1-3; 7 bases line up with TRBD1. The sample consisted of peripheral blood, taken on day 0 of AZD1222 vaccination. The clonotype was recovered from an adult in good health. This CDR3 is CASSPYRDSWYLEPGNTIYF. CDR3 bases: TGTGCCAGCTCACCTTACCGGGACAGCTGGTATTTAGAACCTGGAAACACCATATATTTT.